This record looks at one T cell receptor (beta chain) sequence and its context. Its cognate antigen is unknown. The data stem from a study of T cell responses to AZD1222 COVID-19 vaccine. The repertoire was sequenced with immunoSEQ multiplex PCR; TCRdb's copy has only in-frame clones and lacks some. In the table there are under 200,000 clones, 90% of which are singletons. Study conclusions and caveats: At baseline, just a handful of AZD1222 recipients tested seropositive. Most donors were white British and more were female, and clonal diversity was possibly underestimated. The study found Spike-specific TCR breadth and depth rose after two AZD1222 doses.

Trimming cost V 4 bases and J 2 bases; bases outside gene matches: 15. Germline V gene data show CDR1 as SGHKS and CDR2 as YYEKEE (reference sequence). The CDR3 runs to 17 residues. The clonotype comes from an adult in good health. This chain uses TRBV5-5 with TRBJ2-7, with TRBD1 identical over 7 bases. The sequencing used peripheral blood, collected on day 0 of AZD1222 vaccination. In DNA form, the CDR3 reads TGTGCCAGCAGCCGGACAGATATTAGGGGGCTCACCTACGAGCAGTACTTC. It translates to CASSRTDIRGLTYEQYF.